These T cell receptor beta chains were read from a single sample in a study of a mutant IDH1 vaccine in newly diagnosed glioma. Produced via immunoSEQ multiplex PCR; TCRdb's table is partial and in-frame only. The sample contains tens of thousands of clones, around 86% of which appear only once. The starting material was PBMCs, obtained from a glioma patient treated with radiotherapy, temozolomide or both. The origin of the receptors is a man aged 25-45 years with glioma. Each CDR3 is given with its conserved first and last residue. A D gene is named only where the DNA matches it firmly. For some rows the clone size is stated as once, few or many, or as a class when expanded; others skip it.

V: TRBV4-1
D: NA
size: NA
J: TRBJ1-1
CDR3: CASRLQVNTEAFF
DNA: TGCGCCAGCAGACTACAGGTAAACACTGAAGCTTTCTTT

V: TRBV28
D: NA
size: NA
J: TRBJ2-7
CDR3: CASSPLVYEQYF
DNA: TGTGCCAGCAGCCCCCTTGTCTACGAGCAGTACTTC

V: TRBV27
D: TRBD1
size: once
J: TRBJ1-5
CDR3: CASSLSGGGRGQPQHF
DNA: TGTGCCAGCAGTTTATCAGGAGGGGGCAGGGGTCAGCCCCAGCATTTT

V: TRBV5-1
D: NA
size: NA
J: TRBJ2-5
CDR3: CASSSSTGSETQYF
DNA: TGCGCCAGCAGCTCCTCAACAGGGTCGGAGACCCAGTACTTC

V: TRBV11-2
D: TRBD2
size: NA
J: TRBJ2-7
CDR3: CASSPLGAGGPSHEQYF
DNA: TGTGCCAGCAGCCCCTTAGGAGCGGGGGGGCCGAGCCACGAGCAGTACTTC

V: TRBV6-5
D: NA
size: NA
J: TRBJ1-1
CDR3: CASRRGSAEAFF
DNA: TGTGCCAGCAGACGAGGGTCCGCTGAAGCTTTCTTT

V: TRBV7-6
D: NA
size: NA
J: TRBJ2-1
CDR3: CASSFNSEGEQFF
DNA: TGTGCCAGCAGCTTTAATTCCGAAGGCGAGCAGTTCTTC

V: TRBV25-1
D: NA
size: NA
J: TRBJ2-1
CDR3: CASSAGVSYNEQFF
DNA: TGTGCCAGCAGTGCGGGGGTCTCCTACAATGAGCAGTTCTTC

V: TRBV4-1
D: TRBD1
size: NA
J: TRBJ1-2
CDR3: CASSRPQGVIANYGYTF
DNA: TGCGCCAGCAGCCGGCCTCAGGGGGTGATAGCTAACTATGGCTACACCTTC

V: TRBV6-4
D: TRBD1
size: NA
J: TRBJ2-7
CDR3: CASSEPGTGYFDYEQYF
DNA: TGTGCCAGCAGTGAACCCGGGACAGGGTATTTTGACTACGAGCAGTACTTC

V: TRBV30
D: TRBD1
size: NA
J: TRBJ1-6
CDR3: CAYRDSSSPLHF
DNA: TGTGCCTACCGGGACAGTTCTTCACCCCTCCACTTT

V: TRBV19
D: TRBD1
size: NA
J: TRBJ1-5
CDR3: CASTPTGGHQPQHF
DNA: TGTGCCAGTACCCCGACAGGGGGCCATCAGCCCCAGCATTTT

V: TRBV9
D: TRBD1
size: few
J: TRBJ1-1
CDR3: CASSGGQGGTEAFF
DNA: TGTGCCAGCAGCGGAGGACAGGGTGGGACTGAAGCTTTCTTT

V: TRBV13
D: NA
size: once
J: TRBJ1-3
CDR3: CASSPRGNTIYF
DNA: TGTGCCAGCAGCCCCCGCGGAAACACCATATATTTT

V: TRBV7-9
D: NA
size: once
J: TRBJ1-3
CDR3: CASSLLWGSSGNTIYF
DNA: TGTGCCAGCAGCTTATTGTGGGGGAGCTCTGGAAACACCATATATTTT

V: TRBV18
D: NA
size: NA
J: TRBJ2-1
CDR3: CASSPPSQVGAYNEQFF
DNA: TGTGCCAGCTCACCACCTTCCCAGGTTGGTGCCTACAATGAGCAGTTCTTC

V: TRBV11-2
D: TRBD2
size: once
J: TRBJ2-3
CDR3: CASSLTGGRPFASDTQYF
DNA: TGTGCCAGCAGCTTAACGGGGGGGCGTCCCTTCGCTTCTGATACGCAGTATTTT

V: TRBV2
D: TRBD1
size: NA
J: TRBJ1-2
CDR3: CASTRDRGRGYTF
DNA: TGTGCCAGCACCCGGGACAGGGGTCGCGGCTACACCTTC

V: TRBV4-2
D: NA
size: once
J: TRBJ1-5
CDR3: CASSQEAGRDQPQHF
DNA: TGTGCCAGCAGCCAAGAGGCGGGGAGAGATCAGCCCCAGCATTTT

V: TRBV6-5
D: NA
size: NA
J: TRBJ1-2
CDR3: CASSYQIGIQGEGYTF
DNA: TGTGCCAGCAGTTACCAGATCGGGATTCAGGGAGAAGGCTACACCTTC

V: TRBV4-1
D: NA
size: NA
J: TRBJ1-5
CDR3: CASSRVVILSNQPQHF
DNA: TGCGCCAGCAGCCGAGTCGTAATACTTAGCAATCAGCCCCAGCATTTT

V: TRBV25-1
D: TRBD1
size: NA
J: TRBJ1-1
CDR3: CASSENTGAATEAFF
DNA: TGTGCCAGCAGTGAAAATACAGGGGCGGCCACTGAAGCTTTCTTT

V: TRBV30
D: TRBD1
size: NA
J: TRBJ2-2
CDR3: CAWSVSPLDREYTGELFF
DNA: TGTGCCTGGAGTGTATCCCCCTTAGACAGGGAGTACACCGGGGAGCTGTTTTTT

V: TRBV7-9
D: NA
size: NA
J: TRBJ1-6
CDR3: CASSLEGSPLHF
DNA: TGTGCCAGCAGCTTAGAGGGTTCACCCCTCCACTTT

V: TRBV6-1
D: NA
size: NA
J: TRBJ1-2
CDR3: CASTGASAYGYTF
DNA: TGTGCCAGCACAGGGGCGAGTGCCTATGGCTACACCTTC

V: TRBV9
D: NA
size: NA
J: TRBJ1-3
CDR3: CASSVAKADSGNTIYF
DNA: TGTGCCAGCAGCGTAGCTAAGGCAGACTCTGGAAACACCATATATTTT

V: TRBV5-5
D: NA
size: NA
J: TRBJ2-7
CDR3: CASSFRGSSYEQYF
DNA: TGTGCCAGCAGCTTCCGGGGTAGCTCCTACGAGCAGTACTTC

V: TRBV30
D: NA
size: NA
J: TRBJ1-5
CDR3: CAWSVADNQPQHF
DNA: TGTGCCTGGAGTGTTGCGGACAATCAGCCCCAGCATTTT

V: TRBV7-9
D: NA
size: NA
J: TRBJ2-7
CDR3: CASSPHRSSYEQYF
DNA: TGTGCCAGCAGCCCACACAGGAGCTCCTACGAGCAGTACTTC

V: TRBV7-2
D: NA
size: NA
J: TRBJ1-5
CDR3: CASSLVFLGQPQHF
DNA: TGTGCCAGCAGCTTAGTGTTTTTGGGTCAGCCCCAGCATTTT

V: TRBV27
D: TRBD2
size: NA
J: TRBJ2-1
CDR3: CASSPLAGAYNEQFF
DNA: TGTGCCAGCAGTCCACTAGCGGGGGCCTACAATGAGCAGTTCTTC

V: TRBV23-1
D: NA
size: NA
J: TRBJ2-1
CDR3: CASSQWQFSYNEQFF
DNA: TGCGCCAGCAGTCAATGGCAGTTTTCCTACAATGAGCAGTTCTTC

V: TRBV9
D: TRBD1
size: NA
J: TRBJ2-2
CDR3: CASSTRDSPNTGELFF
DNA: TGTGCCAGCAGCACTCGGGACAGCCCGAACACCGGGGAGCTGTTTTTT

V: TRBV28
D: NA
size: NA
J: TRBJ2-5
CDR3: CASSLGGVPETQYF
DNA: TGTGCCAGCAGTCTGGGTGGGGTCCCAGAGACCCAGTACTTC

V: TRBV23-1
D: TRBD1
size: NA
J: TRBJ1-5
CDR3: CASSLWTGEMASNQPQHF
DNA: TGCGCCAGCAGCCTTTGGACAGGGGAGATGGCGAGCAATCAGCCCCAGCATTTT

V: TRBV11-2
D: NA
size: NA
J: TRBJ2-7
CDR3: CASSSTPYEQYF
DNA: TGTGCCAGCAGCTCGACCCCCTACGAGCAGTACTTC

V: TRBV11-2
D: NA
size: NA
J: TRBJ2-5
CDR3: CASSLVAGLGGGQETQYF
DNA: TGTGCCAGCAGCTTAGTGGCCGGGCTCGGGGGTGGACAAGAGACCCAGTACTTC

V: TRBV6-1
D: NA
size: few
J: TRBJ1-5
CDR3: CASSEDRGPSPQHF
DNA: TGTGCCAGCAGTGAAGACCGGGGGCCTTCCCCCCAGCATTTT

V: TRBV27
D: NA
size: NA
J: TRBJ1-3
CDR3: CASSPGNQGNTIYF
DNA: TGTGCCAGCAGTCCCGGGAACCAGGGCAACACCATATATTTT

V: TRBV29-1
D: TRBD1
size: NA
J: TRBJ1-2
CDR3: CSVTGVDYGYTF
DNA: TGCAGCGTCACAGGGGTGGACTATGGCTACACCTTC

V: TRBV7-2
D: NA
size: NA
J: TRBJ1-5
CDR3: CASSLWGFWSNQPQHF
DNA: TGTGCCAGCAGCTTATGGGGGTTCTGGAGCAATCAGCCCCAGCATTTT

V: TRBV10-3
D: TRBD1
size: NA
J: TRBJ2-3
CDR3: CAISQGGLEWDTQYF
DNA: TGTGCCATCTCACAGGGGGGACTCGAATGGGATACGCAGTATTTT

V: TRBV7-2
D: TRBD2
size: NA
J: TRBJ2-1
CDR3: CASSNLRTSGRAVYNEQFF
DNA: TGTGCCAGCAGCAACTTGAGGACTAGCGGGCGGGCAGTTTACAATGAGCAGTTCTTC

V: TRBV4-1
D: TRBD2
size: NA
J: TRBJ2-1
CDR3: CASSQEGSGGGSNEQFF
DNA: TGCGCCAGCAGCCAGGAAGGCAGCGGGGGGGGAAGCAATGAGCAGTTCTTC

V: TRBV5-1
D: TRBD1
size: NA
J: TRBJ1-1
CDR3: CASSPRDRSTRDTEAFF
DNA: TGCGCCAGCAGCCCCCGGGACAGGTCTACCCGGGACACTGAAGCTTTCTTT

V: TRBV19
D: TRBD1
size: NA
J: TRBJ2-7
CDR3: CASSSGQKYEQYF
DNA: TGTGCCAGTAGTTCGGGACAGAAATACGAGCAGTACTTC

V: TRBV7-9
D: NA
size: NA
J: TRBJ2-7
CDR3: CASSITAGTSYEQYF
DNA: TGTGCCAGCAGCATAACGGCAGGGACCTCCTACGAGCAGTACTTC

V: TRBV7-9
D: NA
size: NA
J: TRBJ2-7
CDR3: CASSLVEQYF
DNA: TGTGCCAGCAGCTTAGTTGAGCAGTACTTC

V: TRBV4-2
D: TRBD1
size: NA
J: TRBJ2-3
CDR3: CASSQQGASTDTQYF
DNA: TGTGCCAGCAGCCAACAGGGGGCGAGCACAGATACGCAGTATTTT

V: TRBV18
D: NA
size: once
J: TRBJ1-2
CDR3: CASSSQDEGYGYTF
DNA: TGTGCCAGCTCCTCACAGGATGAGGGCTATGGCTACACCTTC

V: TRBV7-9
D: TRBD1
size: NA
J: TRBJ1-6
CDR3: CASSLSGRGSYNSPLHF
DNA: TGTGCCAGCAGCTTATCGGGCAGGGGGTCCTATAATTCACCCCTCCACTTT

V: TRBV5-8
D: NA
size: NA
J: TRBJ2-5
CDR3: CASRGAPEWETQYF
DNA: TGTGCCAGCAGAGGGGCCCCCGAATGGGAGACCCAGTACTTC

V: TRBV5-1
D: NA
size: few
J: TRBJ1-6
CDR3: CASSLGVGFDSPLHF
DNA: TGCGCCAGCAGCTTGGGGGTGGGTTTTGATTCACCCCTCCACTTT

V: TRBV7-9
D: NA
size: few
J: TRBJ2-7
CDR3: CASSGRDIEQYF
DNA: TGTGCCAGCAGCGGTCGGGACATCGAGCAGTACTTC

V: TRBV7-8
D: NA
size: NA
J: TRBJ1-5
CDR3: CASSLEAGYSNQPQHF
DNA: TGTGCCAGCAGCTTAGAAGCCGGCTATAGCAATCAGCCCCAGCATTTT

V: TRBV28
D: NA
size: NA
J: TRBJ2-7
CDR3: CASSLNYEQYF
DNA: TGTGCCAGCAGTCTCAATTACGAGCAGTACTTC

V: TRBV5-5
D: NA
size: NA
J: TRBJ2-7
CDR3: CASSSQGRVDEQYF
DNA: TGTGCCAGCAGCTCACAGGGGAGGGTGGACGAGCAGTACTTC

V: TRBV18
D: NA
size: NA
J: TRBJ2-5
CDR3: CASSPRIRGETQYF
DNA: TGTGCCAGCTCACCACGGATTAGGGGAGAGACCCAGTACTTC

V: TRBV18
D: TRBD1
size: NA
J: TRBJ1-1
CDR3: CASSHRQGTTEAFF
DNA: TGTGCCAGCTCACACAGACAGGGGACCACTGAAGCTTTCTTT